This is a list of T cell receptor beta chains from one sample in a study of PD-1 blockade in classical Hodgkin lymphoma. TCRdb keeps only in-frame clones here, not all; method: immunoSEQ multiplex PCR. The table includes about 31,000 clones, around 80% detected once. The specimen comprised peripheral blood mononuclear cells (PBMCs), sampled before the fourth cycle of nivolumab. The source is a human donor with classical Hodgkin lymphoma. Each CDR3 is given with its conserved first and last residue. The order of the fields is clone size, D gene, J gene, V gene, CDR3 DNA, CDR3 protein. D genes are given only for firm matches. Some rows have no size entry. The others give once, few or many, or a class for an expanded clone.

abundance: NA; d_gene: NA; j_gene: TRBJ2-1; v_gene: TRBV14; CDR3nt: TGTGCCAGCAGCCCCGGACCGTACAATGAGCAGTTCTTC; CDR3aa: CASSPGPYNEQFF
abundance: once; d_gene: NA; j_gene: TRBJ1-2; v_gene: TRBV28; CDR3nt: TGTGCCAGCAGTTTGGTTTCCAGAAGGGGCTATGGCTACACCTTC; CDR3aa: CASSLVSRRGYGYTF
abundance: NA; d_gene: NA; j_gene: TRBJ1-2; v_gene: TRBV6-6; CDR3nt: TGTGCCAGCAGACTCGACAGGACCACTGCCTATGGCTACACCTTC; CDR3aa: CASRLDRTTAYGYTF
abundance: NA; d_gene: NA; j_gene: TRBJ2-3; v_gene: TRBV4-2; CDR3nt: TGTGCCAGCAGCCAAGAAGTGCTAGAGACAAACACAGATACGCAGTATTTT; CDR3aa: CASSQEVLETNTDTQYF
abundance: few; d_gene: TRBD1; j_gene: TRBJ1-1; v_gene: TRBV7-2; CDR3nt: TGTGCCAGCAGGACCGGGACAGGGAGGACTGAAGCTTTCTTT; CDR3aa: CASRTGTGRTEAFF
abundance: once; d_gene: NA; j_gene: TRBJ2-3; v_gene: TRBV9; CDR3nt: TGTGCCAGCAGCATTCGGACATTAGATACGCAGTATTTT; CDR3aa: CASSIRTLDTQYF
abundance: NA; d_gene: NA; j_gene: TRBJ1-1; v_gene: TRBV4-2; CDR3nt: TGTGCCAGCAGCCCAGACAAGGGATCTGAAGCTTTCTTT; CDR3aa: CASSPDKGSEAFF
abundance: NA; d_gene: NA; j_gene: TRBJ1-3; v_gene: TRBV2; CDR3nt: TGTGCCAGCAGTGATTTCTCTGGAAACACCATATATTTT; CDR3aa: CASSDFSGNTIYF
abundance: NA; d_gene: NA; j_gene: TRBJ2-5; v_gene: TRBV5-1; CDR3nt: TGCGCCAGCAGCTTGGCGGCAGCACTACAAGAGACCCAGTACTTC; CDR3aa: CASSLAAALQETQYF
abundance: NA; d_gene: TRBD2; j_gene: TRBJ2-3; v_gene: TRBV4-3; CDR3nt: TGCGCCAGCAGCCATCCCAGGACTAGCGGGGGGGCAGGGGATACGCAGTATTTT; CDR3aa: CASSHPRTSGGAGDTQYF
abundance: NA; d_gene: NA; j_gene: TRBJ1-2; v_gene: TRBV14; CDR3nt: TGTGCCAGCAGCCTCCGGGCAGGGAACTATGGCTACACCTTC; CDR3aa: CASSLRAGNYGYTF
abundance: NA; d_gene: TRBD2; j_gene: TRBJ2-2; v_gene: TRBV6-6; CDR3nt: TGTGCCAGCAACCCCGGGACTAGGAACACCGGGGAGCTGTTTTTT; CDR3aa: CASNPGTRNTGELFF
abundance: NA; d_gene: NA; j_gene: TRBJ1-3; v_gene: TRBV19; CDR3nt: TGTGCCAGTAAAGTTAACTCTGGAAACACCATATATTTT; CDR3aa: CASKVNSGNTIYF
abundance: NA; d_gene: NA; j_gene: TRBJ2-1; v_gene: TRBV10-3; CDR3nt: TGTGCCATCAGTGAGCACAGGACTACCTTATACAATGAGCAGTTCTTC; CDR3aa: CAISEHRTTLYNEQFF
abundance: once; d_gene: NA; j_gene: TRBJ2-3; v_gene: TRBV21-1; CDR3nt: NA; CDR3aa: CASSKVLRASGKSTDTQYF
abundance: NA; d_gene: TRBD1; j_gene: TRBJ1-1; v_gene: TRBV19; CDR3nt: TGTGCCAGTAGTATAGGGGCAGGGGGCATGAACACTGAAGCTTTCTTT; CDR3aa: CASSIGAGGMNTEAFF